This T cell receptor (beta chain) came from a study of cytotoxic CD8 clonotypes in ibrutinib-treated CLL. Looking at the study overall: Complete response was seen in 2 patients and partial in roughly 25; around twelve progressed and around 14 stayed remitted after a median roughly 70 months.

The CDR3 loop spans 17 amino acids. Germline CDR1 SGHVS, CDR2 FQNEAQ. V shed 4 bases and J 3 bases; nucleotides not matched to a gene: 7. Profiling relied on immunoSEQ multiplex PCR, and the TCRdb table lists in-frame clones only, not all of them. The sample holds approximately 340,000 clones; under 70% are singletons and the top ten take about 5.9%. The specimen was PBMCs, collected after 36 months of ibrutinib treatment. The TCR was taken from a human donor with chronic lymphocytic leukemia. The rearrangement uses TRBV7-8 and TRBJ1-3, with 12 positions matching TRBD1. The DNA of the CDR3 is TGTGCCAGCAGCTGGGACAGGGGGCTAACCATTGGAAACACCATATATTTT. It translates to CASSWDRGLTIGNTIYF.